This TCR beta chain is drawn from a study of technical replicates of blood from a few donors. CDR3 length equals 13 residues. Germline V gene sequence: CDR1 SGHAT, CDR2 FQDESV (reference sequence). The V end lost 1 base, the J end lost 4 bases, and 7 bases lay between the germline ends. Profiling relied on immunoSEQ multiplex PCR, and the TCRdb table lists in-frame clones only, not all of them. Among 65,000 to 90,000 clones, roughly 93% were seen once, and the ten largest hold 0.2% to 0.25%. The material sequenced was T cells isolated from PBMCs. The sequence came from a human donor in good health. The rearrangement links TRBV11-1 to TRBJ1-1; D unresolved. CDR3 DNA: TGTGCCAGCAGCTTAGTAGCGTCCACTGAAGCTTTCTTT. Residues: CASSLVASTEAFF.